The TCR beta chain described here comes from a study of T cell clonotyping in hematopoietic cell transplantation. Germline V gives CDR1 GTSNPN, CDR2 SVGIG (reference sequence). The CDR3 is made up of 14 amino acids. The V end was cut by 0 bases, the J end by 1 base, with 10 bases between. Time point noted: recipient sample about 28 days before transplant, after cytoreduction. Clones were sequenced by immunoSEQ multiplex PCR, and TCRdb holds only the in-frame ones, with some missing. The top ten clones hold 2.5% to 3.5% of a sample with roughly 40,000 clones, 85% of them seen once. The sequencing here drew on peripheral blood mononuclear cells, taken before stem cell transplant. The genes are TRBV30 and TRBJ2-7; no reliable D call. The receptor was derived from a man aged 60 to 75 with acute myeloid leukemia. Some clones in this sample may be carry-over from other donors' samples. The chain's CDR3 is CAWSVHRKSYEQYF. In DNA, the CDR3 is TGTGCCTGGAGTGTACATAGAAAGTCCTACGAGCAGTACTTC.